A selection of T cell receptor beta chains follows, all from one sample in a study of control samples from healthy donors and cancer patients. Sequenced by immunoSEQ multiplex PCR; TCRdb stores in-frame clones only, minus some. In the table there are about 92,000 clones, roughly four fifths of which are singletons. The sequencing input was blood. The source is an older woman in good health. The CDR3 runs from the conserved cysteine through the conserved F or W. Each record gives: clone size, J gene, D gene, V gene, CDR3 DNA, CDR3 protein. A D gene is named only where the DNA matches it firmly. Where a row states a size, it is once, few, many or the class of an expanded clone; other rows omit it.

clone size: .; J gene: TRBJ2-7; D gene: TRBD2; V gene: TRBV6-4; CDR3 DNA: TGTGCCAGCAGTGACTCGGGGAGGGCAACCTACGAGCAGTACTTC; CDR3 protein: CASSDSGRATYEQYF
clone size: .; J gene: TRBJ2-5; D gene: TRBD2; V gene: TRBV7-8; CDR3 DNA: TGTGCCAGCAGTTCTCTAGCGGGGGGCGCCCGGGCAGAGACCCAGTACTTC; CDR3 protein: CASSSLAGGARAETQYF
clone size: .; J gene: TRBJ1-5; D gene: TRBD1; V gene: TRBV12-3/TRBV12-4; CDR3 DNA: TGTGCCAGCAGCCCAGGGGGCCGCCAGCCCCAGCATTTT; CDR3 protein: CASSPGGRQPQHF
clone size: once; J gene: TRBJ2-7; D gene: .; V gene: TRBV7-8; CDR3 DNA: TGTGCCAGCAGCCTCACGGGGGCGGGCGAGCAGTACTTC; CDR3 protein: CASSLTGAGEQYF
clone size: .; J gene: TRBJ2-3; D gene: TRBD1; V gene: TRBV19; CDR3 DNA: TGTGCCAGTACCATGGGAAGGGGGCTGCGCACAGATACGCAGTATTTT; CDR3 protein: CASTMGRGLRTDTQYF
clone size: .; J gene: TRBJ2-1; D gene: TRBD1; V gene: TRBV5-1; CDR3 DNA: TGCGCCAGCAGCTTCGACAGGGTCGGGGAGCAGTTCTTC; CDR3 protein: CASSFDRVGEQFF
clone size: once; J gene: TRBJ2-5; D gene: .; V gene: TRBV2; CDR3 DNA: TGTGCCAGCAGTGGGGGGATTCCCCAGTACTTC; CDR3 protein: CASSGGIPQYF
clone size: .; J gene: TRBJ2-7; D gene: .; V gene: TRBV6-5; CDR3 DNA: TGTGCCAGCAGTACCAATGGGTTCTCCTACGAGCAGTACTTC; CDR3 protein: CASSTNGFSYEQYF
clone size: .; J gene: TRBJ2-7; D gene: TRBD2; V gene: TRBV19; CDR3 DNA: TGTGCCACTAAGGGGCTAGCGGGGTCTGAGCAGTACTTC; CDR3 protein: CATKGLAGSEQYF
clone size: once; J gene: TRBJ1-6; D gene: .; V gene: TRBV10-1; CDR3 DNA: TGCGCCAGCAACCTGGACCGAAATTCACCCCTCCACTTT; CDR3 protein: CASNLDRNSPLHF
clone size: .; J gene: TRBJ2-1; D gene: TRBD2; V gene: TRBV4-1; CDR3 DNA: TGCGCCAGCAGCCAAGATTGGCTAGCGGGAAAGCATGGGCAGTTCTTC; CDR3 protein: CASSQDWLAGKHGQFF
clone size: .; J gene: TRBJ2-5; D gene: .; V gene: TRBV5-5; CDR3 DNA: TGTGCCAGCAGCTTTTTTGTTTTTCGGTCTGAGAGGGAGACCCAGTACTTC; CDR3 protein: CASSFFVFRSERETQYF
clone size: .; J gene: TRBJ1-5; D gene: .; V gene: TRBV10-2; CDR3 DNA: TGCGCCAGCAGACAGAATAGCAATCAGCCCCAGCATTTT; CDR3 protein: CASRQNSNQPQHF
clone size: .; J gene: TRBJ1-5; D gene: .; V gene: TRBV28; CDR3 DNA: TGTGCCAGCAGTCCCGACCGAATGCAGCCCCAGCATTTT; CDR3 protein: CASSPDRMQPQHF
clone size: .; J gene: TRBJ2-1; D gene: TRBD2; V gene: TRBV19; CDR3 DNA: TGTGCCAGTAGGTCGGGGGTAGCGGGAGGGGTATCCTACAATGAGCAGTTCTTC; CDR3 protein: CASRSGVAGGVSYNEQFF
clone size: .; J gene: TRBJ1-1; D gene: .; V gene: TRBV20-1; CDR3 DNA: TGCAGTGCTAGAGTTTGGGATGAAGCTTTCTTT; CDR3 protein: CSARVWDEAFF
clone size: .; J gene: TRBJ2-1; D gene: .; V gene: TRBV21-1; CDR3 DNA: TGTGCCAGCAGCAATCTTCCGACAGGGGCGGGCTACAATGAGCAGTTCTTC; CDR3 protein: CASSNLPTGAGYNEQFF
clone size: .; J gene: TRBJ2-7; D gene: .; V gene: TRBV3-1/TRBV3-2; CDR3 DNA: TGTGCCAGCAGCCCCCCCGGGTTGGAAACGCAGTACTTC; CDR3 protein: CASSPPGLETQYF
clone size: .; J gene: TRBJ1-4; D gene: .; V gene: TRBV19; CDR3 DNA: TGTGCCAGTAGTATAGTCCAGGTCGCGAGTGAAAAACTGTTTTTT; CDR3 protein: CASSIVQVASEKLFF
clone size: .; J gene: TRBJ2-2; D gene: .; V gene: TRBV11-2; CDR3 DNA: TGTGCCAGTTCCTTGTCCTCCGGTACGAACACCGGGGAGCTGTTTTTT; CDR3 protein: CASSLSSGTNTGELFF
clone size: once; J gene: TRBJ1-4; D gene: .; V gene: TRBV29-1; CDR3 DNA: TGCAGCGCAAAGGGGGGTACTAATGAAAAACTGTTTTTT; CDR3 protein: CSAKGGTNEKLFF
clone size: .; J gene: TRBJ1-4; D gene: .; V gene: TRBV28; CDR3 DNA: TGTGCCAGCAGAGTTGACCCGGGACCTGTTAATGAAAAACTGTTTTTT; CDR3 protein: CASRVDPGPVNEKLFF
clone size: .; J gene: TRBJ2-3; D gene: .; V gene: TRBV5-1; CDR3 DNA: TGCGCCAGCAGCTCCCCGCTGGGTGCAGATACGCAGTATTTT; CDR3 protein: CASSSPLGADTQYF
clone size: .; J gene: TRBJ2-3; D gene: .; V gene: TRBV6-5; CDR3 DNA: TGTGCCAGCAGTTACTCAGGCAGGAAGACAGATACGCAGTATTTT; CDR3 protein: CASSYSGRKTDTQYF
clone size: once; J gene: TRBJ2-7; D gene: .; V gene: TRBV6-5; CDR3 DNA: TGTGCCAGCAGTCCATCTCAGCGCGAGACCTACGAGCAGTACTTC; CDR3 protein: CASSPSQRETYEQYF
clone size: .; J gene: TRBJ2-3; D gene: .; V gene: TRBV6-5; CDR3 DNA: TGTGCCAGCAGGAGGGGGGCCCCCACAGATACGCAGTATTTT; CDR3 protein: CASRRGAPTDTQYF
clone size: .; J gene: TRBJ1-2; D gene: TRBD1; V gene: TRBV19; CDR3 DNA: TGTGCCAGTATTCGCTCAGGGGGCGGCTATGGCTACACCTTC; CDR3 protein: CASIRSGGGYGYTF
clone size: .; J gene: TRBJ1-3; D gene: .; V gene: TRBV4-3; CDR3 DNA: TGCGCCAGCAGCCAAGATAACCCTGGAAACACCATATATTTT; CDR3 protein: CASSQDNPGNTIYF
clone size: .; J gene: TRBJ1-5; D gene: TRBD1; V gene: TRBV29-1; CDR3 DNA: TGCAGCGTTAGGACAGGGTCTGAGGGGCCCCAGCATTTT; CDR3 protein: CSVRTGSEGPQHF
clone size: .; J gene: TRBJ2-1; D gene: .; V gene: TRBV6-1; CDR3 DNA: TGTGCCAGCAGTGAATACAGCAATGAGCAGTTCTTC; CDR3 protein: CASSEYSNEQFF
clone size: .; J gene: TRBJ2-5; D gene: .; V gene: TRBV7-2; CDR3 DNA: TGTGCCAGCAGCTTAGCCGGGACACAAGAGACCCAGTACTTC; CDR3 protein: CASSLAGTQETQYF
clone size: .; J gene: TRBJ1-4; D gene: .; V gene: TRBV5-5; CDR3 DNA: TGTGCCAGCAGCTATTGGCGGGATGAAAAACTGTTTTTT; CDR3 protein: CASSYWRDEKLFF
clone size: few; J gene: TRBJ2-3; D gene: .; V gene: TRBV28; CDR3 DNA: TGTGCCAGCAGTACCCCCATTAGTGTTAGCGGAGACACAGATACGCAGTATTTT; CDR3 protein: CASSTPISVSGDTDTQYF
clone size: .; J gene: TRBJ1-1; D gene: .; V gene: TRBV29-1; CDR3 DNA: TGCAGCGTGCCGACAAGGGCGAACACTGAAGCTTTCTTT; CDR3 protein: CSVPTRANTEAFF
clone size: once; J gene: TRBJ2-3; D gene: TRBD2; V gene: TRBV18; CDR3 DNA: TGTGCCAGCTCACCCCTAGCGGGGGGGCGTATAGATACGCAGTATTTT; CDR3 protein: CASSPLAGGRIDTQYF
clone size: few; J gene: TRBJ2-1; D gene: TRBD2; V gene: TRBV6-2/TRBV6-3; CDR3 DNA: TGTGCCAGCAGTGAGGCGGGGGTTAACAATGAGCAGTTCTTC; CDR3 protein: CASSEAGVNNEQFF
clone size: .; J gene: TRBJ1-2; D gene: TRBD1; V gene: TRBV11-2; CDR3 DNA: TGTGCCAGCAGCCCCCAACCGGGACAGTTTTATGGCTACACCTTC; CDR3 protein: CASSPQPGQFYGYTF
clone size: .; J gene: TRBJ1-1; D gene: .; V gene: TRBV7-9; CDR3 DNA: TGTGCCAGCAGCTTAGTCGGGGGGGTTGGCGCTGAAGCTTTCTTT; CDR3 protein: CASSLVGGVGAEAFF
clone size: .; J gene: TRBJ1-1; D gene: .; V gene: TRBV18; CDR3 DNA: TGTGCCAGCTCACCCCCGTGGAAGGGGACCTTACTTGAAGCTTTCTTT; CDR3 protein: CASSPPWKGTLLEAFF
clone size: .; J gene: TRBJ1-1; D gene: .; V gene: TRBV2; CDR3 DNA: TGTGCCAGCAGCGCAGGGGCGCGGACTGAAGCTTTCTTT; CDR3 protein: CASSAGARTEAFF
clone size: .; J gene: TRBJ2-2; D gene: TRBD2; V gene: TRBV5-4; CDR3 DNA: TGTGCCAGCAGCTTGACTAGCGGGTCCAGCTTTACCGGGGAGCTGTTTTTT; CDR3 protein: CASSLTSGSSFTGELFF
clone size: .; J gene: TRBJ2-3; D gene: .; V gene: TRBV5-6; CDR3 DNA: TGTGCCAGCAGCACCAATCTTCGGCCTGCGCAGTATTTT; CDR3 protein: CASSTNLRPAQYF
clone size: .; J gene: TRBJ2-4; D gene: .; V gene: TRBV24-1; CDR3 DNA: TGTGCCGTCCGGGACCGAATTAAAAACATTCAGTACTTC; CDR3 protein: CAVRDRIKNIQYF
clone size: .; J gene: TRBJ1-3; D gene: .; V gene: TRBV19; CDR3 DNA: TGTGCCAGCGCCCTACCTGGGAACACCATATATTTT; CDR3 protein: CASALPGNTIYF
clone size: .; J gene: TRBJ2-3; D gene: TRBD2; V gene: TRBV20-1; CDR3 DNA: TGCAGTGCTAGTGGCGGGGGGGCGGAGACAGATACGCAGTATTTT; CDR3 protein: CSASGGGAETDTQYF
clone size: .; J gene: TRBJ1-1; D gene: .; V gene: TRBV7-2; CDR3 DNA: TGTGCCAGCAGATTGGGTATACACCAAACTGAAGCTTTCTTT; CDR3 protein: CASRLGIHQTEAFF
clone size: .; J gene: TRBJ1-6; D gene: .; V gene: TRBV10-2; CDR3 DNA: TGCGCCAGCAGCGATGGGGGAAAAACCCTCCACTTT; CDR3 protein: CASSDGGKTLHF
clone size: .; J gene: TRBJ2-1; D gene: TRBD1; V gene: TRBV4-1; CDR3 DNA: TGCGCCAGCAGCTCCCCGGACAGGGAATCTGAGCAGTTCTTC; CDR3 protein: CASSSPDRESEQFF
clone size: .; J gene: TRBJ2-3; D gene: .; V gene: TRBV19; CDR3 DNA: TGTGCCAGTAGAGGACTCCTCCTTCTGGAAGATACGCAGTATTTT; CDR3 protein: CASRGLLLLEDTQYF
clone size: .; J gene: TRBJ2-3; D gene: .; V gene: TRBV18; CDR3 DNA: TGTGCCAGCTCACCACCGGCGGGAATACCAGGTGGGGGCGATACGCAGTATTTT; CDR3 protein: CASSPPAGIPGGGDTQYF
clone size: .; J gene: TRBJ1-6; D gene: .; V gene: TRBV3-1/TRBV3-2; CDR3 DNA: TGTGCCAGCAGCCAAGATCGACGGTCGGCTGGCCCCTATAATTCACCCCTCCACTTT; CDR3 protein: CASSQDRRSAGPYNSPLHF
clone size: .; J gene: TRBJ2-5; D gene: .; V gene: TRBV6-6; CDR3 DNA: TGTGCCAGCTGGCACGGGACCCAGTACTTC; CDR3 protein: CASWHGTQYF
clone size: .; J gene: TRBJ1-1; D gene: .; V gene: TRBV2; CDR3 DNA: TGTGCCAGCAACCGGGCTGGCACTGAAGCTTTCTTT; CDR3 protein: CASNRAGTEAFF
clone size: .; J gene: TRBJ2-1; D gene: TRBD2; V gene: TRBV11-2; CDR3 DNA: TGTGCCAGCAGCTGGAGGGCCTTGCAGCGGGAGGGCCAGGGTGAGCAGTTCTTC; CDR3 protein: CASSWRALQREGQGEQFF
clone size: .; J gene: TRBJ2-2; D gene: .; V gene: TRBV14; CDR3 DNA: TGTGCCAGCAGCCAATTTTTTCGTGCGTCCGGGGAGCTGTTTTTT; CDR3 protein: CASSQFFRASGELFF
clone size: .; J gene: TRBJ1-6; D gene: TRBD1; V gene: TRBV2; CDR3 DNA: TGTGCCAGCAGTATCTATCAGGGGGCGAATTCACCCCTCCACTTT; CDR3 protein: CASSIYQGANSPLHF
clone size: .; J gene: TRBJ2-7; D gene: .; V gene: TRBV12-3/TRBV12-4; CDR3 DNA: TGTGCCAGCAGTCGACTATACACCTACGAGCAGTACTTC; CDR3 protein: CASSRLYTYEQYF
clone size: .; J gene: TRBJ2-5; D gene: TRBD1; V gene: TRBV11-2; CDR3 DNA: TGTGCCAGCAGCTTAAGTTTAATCGGACAGGTGATCCAAGAGACCCAGTACTTC; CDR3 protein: CASSLSLIGQVIQETQYF
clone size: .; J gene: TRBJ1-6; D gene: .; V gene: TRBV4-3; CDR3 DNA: TGCGCCAGCAGCCAAGAGAGGTCGGGATGGGGATCACCCCTCCACTTT; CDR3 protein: CASSQERSGWGSPLHF